The 6 T cell receptor beta chains listed next were all sequenced from one sample in a study of OX40 agonist ivuxolimab in advanced cancers. Here immunoSEQ multiplex PCR was the method, and the copy in TCRdb shows in-frame clones only, minus some. The sample has 6,500 to 8,000 clones, about 90% seen once; the top ten hold almost 30%. This material consisted of CD4+ or CD8+ T cells sorted from blood, taken in a trial of the OX40 agonist ivuxolimab. All receptors derive from an adult with an advanced solid tumor such as melanoma, head and neck, liver or kidney cancer.

The genes are TRBV7-8 and TRBJ2-1, with 11 bases identical to TRBD2. V was clipped by 5 bases and J by 3 bases; unmatched bases: 9. Germline V lookup: CDR1 SGHVS, CDR2 FQNEAQ. The CDR3 length is 17 residues. The CDR3 is CASSLRGTSGHYNEQFF. DNA of the CDR3: TGTGCCAGCAGCCTCAGAGGGACTAGCGGCCACTACAATGAGCAGTTCTTC.

The chain recombines TRBV5-4 with TRBJ1-5; D gene unclear. The CDR3 covers 12 residues. With 1 base removed from V and 8 bases from J, the gap between germline ends came to 7 bases. CDR1 is SGHNT, CDR2 YYREEE, per germline (reference sequence). This chain's CDR3 is CASSLSGEPQHF. CDR3 DNA: TGTGCCAGCAGCTTGTCCGGAGAGCCCCAGCATTTT.

As concerns this clone: Other nucleotide sequences from this sample produce the same CDR3. The J gene is TRBJ2-1, the V gene TRBV27; 7 bases align to TRBD1. Trimming cost V 4 bases and J 3 bases; bases outside gene matches: 6. This CDR3 region has 15 residues. Germline V CDR1 and CDR2: MNHEY, SMNVEV (reference sequence). CDR3 sequence reads: CASSSRTGIYNEQFF. The DNA for the CDR3 is TGTGCCAGCAGTTCCCGGACAGGCATCTACAATGAGCAGTTCTTC.

The chain is built from TRBV7-2 and TRBJ2-1, with unresolved D. CDR3 length: 14 amino acids. CDR1 is SGHTA, CDR2 FQGNSA, per germline. V was pared by 1 base and J by 3 bases, with 7 bases between. CDR3 amino acids: CASSLEPNYNEQFF. The CDR3 nucleotides read TGTGCCAGCAGCTTAGAACCGAACTACAATGAGCAGTTCTTC.

The CDR3 is CASSQEDFRLKQYF. Here the CDR3 DNA reads TGTGCCAGCAGCCAAGAGGACTTCCGACTAAAGCAGTACTTC. J is TRBJ2-7 and V is TRBV14; maybe TRBD2 (5 bases). Between the trimmed V and J ends, which lost 0 bases and 8 bases, there was a span of 14 bases. CDR1 is SGHDN, CDR2 FVKESK, per germline. The CDR3 extends over 14 amino acids.

This clone was recorded once. The gene calls are TRBV28 and TRBJ1-5; tentatively, D is TRBD1 (5 bases). V dropped 2 bases and J dropped 3 bases, with 8 bases sitting between them. Per the germline V gene, CDR1 is MDHEN and CDR2 is SYDVKM. The CDR3 covers 14 residues. CDR3 in DNA: TGTGCCAGCAGTTTAAGGGGCCCCAATCAGCCCCAGCATTTT. Its translation: CASSLRGPNQPQHF.